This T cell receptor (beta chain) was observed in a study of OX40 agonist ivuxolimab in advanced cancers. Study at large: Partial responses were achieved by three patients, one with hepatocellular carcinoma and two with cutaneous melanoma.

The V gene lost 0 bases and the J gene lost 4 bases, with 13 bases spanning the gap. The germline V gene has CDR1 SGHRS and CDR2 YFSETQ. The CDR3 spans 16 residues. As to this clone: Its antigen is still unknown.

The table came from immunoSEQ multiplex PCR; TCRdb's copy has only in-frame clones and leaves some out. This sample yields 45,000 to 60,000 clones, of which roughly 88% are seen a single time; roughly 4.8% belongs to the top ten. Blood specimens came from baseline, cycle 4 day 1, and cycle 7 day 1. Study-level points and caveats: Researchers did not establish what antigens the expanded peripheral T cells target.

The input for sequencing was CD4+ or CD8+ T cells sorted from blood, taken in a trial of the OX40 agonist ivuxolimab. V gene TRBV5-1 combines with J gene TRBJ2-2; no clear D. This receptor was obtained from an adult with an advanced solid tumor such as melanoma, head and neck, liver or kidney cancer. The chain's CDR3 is CASSLAVFSGTGELFF. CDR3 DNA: TGCGCCAGCAGCTTGGCCGTGTTCTCGGGCACCGGGGAGCTGTTTTTT.